One and the same sample provided the 19 T cell receptor beta chains below, sequenced in a study of pediatric ulcerative colitis. The table came from immunoSEQ multiplex PCR; TCRdb's copy has only in-frame clones and leaves some out. The repertoire includes 30,000 to 40,000 clones, 81% of them detected once, and approximately 1% sits in the top ten. Rectal tissue came from one to two pinch biopsies taken at colonoscopy. What was sequenced was gut tissue. Source of these receptors: a boy younger than 18 with mild ulcerative colitis.

The CDR3 is CASSLGHSTYQETQYF. DNA of the CDR3: TGCGCCAGCAGCTTGGGGCACTCAACCTACCAAGAGACCCAGTACTTC. This chain uses TRBV5-1 with TRBJ2-5; D not resolved. Germline lookup yields CDR1 SGHRS and CDR2 YFSETQ. V was trimmed by 0 bases and J by 0 bases, leaving 12 bases between them. The CDR3 is 16 residues long.

This clone has a handful of counts. V and J are TRBV19 and TRBJ1-6, with D unclear. Germline V CDR1 and CDR2: LNHDA, SQIVND (reference sequence). V was cut by 6 bases and J by 3 bases, with 12 bases left in between. The CDR3 loop spans 15 amino acids. The CDR3 sequence: CASRAGDFYNSPLHF. CDR3 DNA: TGTGCCAGTAGGGCAGGAGATTTCTATAATTCACCCCTCCACTTT.

This sequence joins TRBV14 and TRBJ2-5; D remains ambiguous. Germline V gene sequence: CDR1 SGHDN, CDR2 FVKESK. With 1 base removed from V and 5 bases from J, the gap between germline ends came to 8 bases. This CDR3 contains 13 residues. This chain's CDR3 is CASSQVIGETQYF. Here the CDR3 DNA reads TGTGCCAGCAGCCAAGTGATCGGGGAGACCCAGTACTTC.

The CDR3 DNA follows: TGTGCCAGCAGACGCTTTGACAGGGGGGTGGGAGATACGCAGTATTTT. Translating it yields CASRRFDRGVGDTQYF. The chain combines TRBV5-4 with TRBJ2-3, with TRBD1 matching 9 bases. J lost 5 bases, V lost 5 bases, and 12 bases had no gene match. The germline CDR1 and CDR2 sequences are SGHNT and YYREEE (reference sequence). The CDR3 sequence is 16 residues long. Combining the CDR3 with reference TRBV5-4 and TRBJ2-3 gives the whole variable domain ETGVTQSPTHLIKTRGQQVTLRCSSQSGHNTVSWYQQALGQGPQFIFQYYREEENGRGNFPPRFSGLQFPNYSSELNVNALELDDSALYLCASRRFDRGVGDTQYFGPGTRLTVL.

This rearrangement joins TRBV5-6 to TRBJ1-5, with D hard to call. The CDR3 loop spans 15 amino acids. The germline V and J ends were trimmed by 1 base and 0 bases, with 8 bases remaining between them. CDR1 is SGHDT and CDR2 is YYEEEE in the germline V gene. The CDR3 DNA sequence: TGTGCCAGCAGCTTGACATCCTATAGCAATCAGCCCCAGCATTTT. Translation: CASSLTSYSNQPQHF. Together with reference TRBV5-6 and TRBJ1-5, the CDR3 gives the full variable domain: DAGVTQSPTHLIKTRGQQVTLRCSPKSGHDTVSWYQQALGQGPQFIFQYYEEEERQRGNFPDRFSGHQFPNYSSELNVNALLLGDSALYLCASSLTSYSNQPQHFGDGTRLSIL.

The chain is built from TRBV9 and TRBJ1-6; weak D call: TRBD1 (5 bases). CDR1 is SGDLS, CDR2 YYNGEE, per germline. Trimming took 0 bases from V and 6 from J, leaving 7 bases between them. This CDR3 has 14 amino acids. In DNA, the CDR3 is TGTGCCAGCAGCGTAGGGCAGGGTAATTCACCCCTCCACTTT. This gives the protein CASSVGQGNSPLHF.

The V gene is TRBV6-1, the J gene TRBJ1-2; TRBD1 matches at 7 bases. J was trimmed by 4 bases and V by 4 bases; bases with no gene match: 9. The length of the CDR3 is 15 residues. Germline CDR1 is MNHNS and CDR2 is SASEGT. The CDR3 bases are TGTGCCAGCAGTGCCCGACAGGGCTCGGCCTATGGCTACACCTTC. The encoded protein is CASSARQGSAYGYTF.

This rearrangement joins TRBV7-2 to TRBJ2-1; D is unclear. Germline CDR1 SGHTA, CDR2 FQGNSA. The CDR3 has 13 amino acids. V was clipped by 1 base and J by 7 bases, with 8 bases between them. The CDR3 protein is CASSLGPENEQFF. The DNA for the CDR3 is TGTGCCAGCAGCTTAGGGCCCGAAAATGAGCAGTTCTTC.

The genes are TRBV5-1 and TRBJ2-2; the D is unclear. The CDR3 spans 14 residues. V gave up 6 bases and J gave up 0 bases, with 9 bases separating them. The germline CDR1 and CDR2 sequences are SGHRS and YFSETQ. This CDR3 reads CASTMGTNTGELFF. The CDR3 region has the DNA TGCGCCAGCACCATGGGAACGAACACCGGGGAGCTGTTTTTT.

CDR3 residues: CASSDTGGYNEQFF. The CDR3 DNA reads TGTGCCAGCAGTGACACAGGGGGCTACAATGAGCAGTTCTTC. The chain joins TRBV6-4 to TRBJ2-1, with 8 bases aligning to TRBD1. The CDR3 runs 14 residues. V was pared by 2 bases and J by 3 bases, with 0 bases of the junction left unmatched. Germline V lookup: CDR1 MRHNA, CDR2 SNTAGT.

The chain links TRBV9 to TRBJ1-1; TRBD1 matches 8 bases. V lost 4 bases, J lost 1 base, and 6 bases stayed unmatched. The germline gives CDR1 SGDLS, CDR2 YYNGEE. CDR3 length equals 15 residues. The CDR3 protein is CASSPTGAENTEAFF. The CDR3 coding sequence is TGTGCCAGCAGCCCGACAGGGGCGGAGAACACTGAAGCTTTCTTT.

The chain has TRBV2 and TRBJ2-3, with 11 bases lining up with TRBD2. Germline values: CDR1 SNHLY, CDR2 FYNNEI. CDR3 size: 15 residues. J gave up 1 base and V 5 bases, and 2 bases lay outside the gene matches. The CDR3 protein is CASSQGLAGTDTQYF. The CDR3 bases are TGTGCCAGCAGTCAGGGACTAGCGGGCACAGATACGCAGTATTTT.

This rearrangement joins TRBV10-3 to TRBJ1-3; D might be TRBD1 (5 bases). The CDR3 length is 13 residues. Germline CDR1 and CDR2: ENHRY and SYGVKD. Trimming pared 7 bases from V and 2 bases from J, leaving 9 bases between. CDR3 nucleotides: TGTGCCATCAAGTGGGGACCTGGAAACACCATATATTTT. Translating gives CAIKWGPGNTIYF.

The genes are TRBV21-1 and TRBJ1-5. TRBV21-1 is a pseudogene segment. The CDR3 loop spans 16 amino acids. The CDR3 reads CASSADEDGGCEPQHF. The CDR3 nucleotides are TGTGCCAGCAGCGCCGACGAGGACGGAGGATGTGAGCCCCAGCATTTT.

The V call is TRBV7-2, the J call TRBJ2-3; D gene ambiguous. The V end lost 4 bases, the J end lost 6 bases, and 11 bases lay between the germline ends. The length of the CDR3 is 13 residues. Looked up from germline, CDR1 is SGHTA and CDR2 is FQGNSA. The CDR3 reads CASSSLTRDTQYF. DNA for the CDR3: TGTGCCAGCAGCTCCCTGACCCGGGATACGCAGTATTTT.

The chain uses TRBV27 and TRBJ1-6; the D is unclear. Trimming left V 4 bases short and J 10 bases short, with 14 bases between. Per the germline V gene, CDR1 is MNHEY and CDR2 is SMNVEV (reference sequence). This CDR3 comprises 14 residues. CDR3 nucleotides: TGTGCCAGCAGTTGGTTGGTCGGACGCTCACCCCTCCACTTT. Its protein product is CASSWLVGRSPLHF.

The rearrangement uses TRBV19 and TRBJ1-2; D unresolved. The length of the CDR3 is 15 residues. Trimming left V 0 bases short and J 4 bases short, with 12 bases between. Germline values: CDR1 LNHDA, CDR2 SQIVND (reference sequence). This CDR3 reads CASSIEAIYPYGYTF. For the CDR3, the DNA is TGTGCCAGTAGTATAGAGGCGATCTACCCCTATGGCTACACCTTC.

The rearrangement links TRBV5-6 to TRBJ1-3, with 7 bases lining up with TRBD1. CDR3 length equals 15 residues. Trimming at V came to 5 bases and at J to 0 bases, leaving 5 bases not matched to a gene. Germline loops: CDR1 SGHDT, CDR2 YYEEEE. Here the CDR3 DNA reads TGTGCCAGCAGACAGGGGCCCACCTCTGGAAACACCATATATTTT. Amino acids: CASRQGPTSGNTIYF.

The CDR3 reads CASSFRFGTSGTYEQYF. The CDR3 region has the DNA TGTGCCAGCAGCTTCAGGTTTGGGACTAGCGGTACCTACGAGCAGTACTTC. The chain joins TRBV5-6 to TRBJ2-7; 11 nucleotides line up with TRBD2. The CDR3 is made up of 17 amino acids. Germline V CDR1 and CDR2: SGHDT, YYEEEE. V was pared by 2 bases and J by 2 bases, with 9 bases of the junction left unmatched.